The following is a TCR beta chain sequence with its context. Its cognate antigen is unknown. This sample was taken from a study of identifying expanded T cells in peripheral blood. Collection occurred without any documented infections or immune events in donors. TCRdb's copy holds only in-frame clones and misses some; the assay was immunoSEQ multiplex PCR. The table records about 120,000 clones, approximately 84% of them present only once. Study-wide points: About 1.2 clones differed between technical replicates, versus 16.4 and 19 over time. Two-week clone count variance significantly increased as total template count grew.

Sequenced: blood. This sequence was found in a person aged 18 to 75 in good health.

CDR3 in DNA: TGTGCCAGCAGCTTATACTCGCGCAGGGGGGTACTGAACACCGGGGAGCTGTTTTTT. As protein: CASSLYSRRGVLNTGELFF. J is TRBJ2-2 and V is TRBV7-3, with a possible D match to TRBD1 (7 bases). Trimming cost V 2 bases and J 1 base, with 20 bases left between them. The CDR3 loop spans 19 amino acids. Germline CDR1 reads SGHTA; CDR2 reads FQGTGA. The full variable domain, its missing parts supplied by reference TRBV7-3 and TRBJ2-2, is GAGVSQTPSNKVTEKGKYVELRCDPISGHTALYWYRQSLGQGPEFLIYFQGTGAADDSGLPNDRFFAVRPEGSVSTLKIQRTERGDSAVYLCASSLYSRRGVLNTGELFFGEGSRLTVL.